This T cell receptor (beta chain) appears in the sequencing data of a study of OX40 agonist ivuxolimab in advanced cancers. Comments on this clone: Its antigen is unknown.

Findings of the study overall: At 0.1 to 3.0 mg/kg, clonal expansion of CD4+ and CD8+ blood T cells had occurred by week 6.

Libraries were prepared by immunoSEQ multiplex PCR; TCRdb keeps only in-frame clonotypes and omits some of them. This sample has about 60,000 clones; 85% occur once, and the top ten carry over 3.5%. The receptor was isolated from an adult with an advanced solid tumor such as melanoma, head and neck, liver or kidney cancer. The sample in question was CD4+ or CD8+ T cells sorted from blood, obtained in a trial of the OX40 agonist ivuxolimab.

CDR3 residues: CASSGEWAGANVLTF. CDR3 nucleotides: TGTGCCAGCAGCGGGGAGTGGGCCGGGGCCAACGTCCTGACTTTC. V gene TRBV28 combines with J gene TRBJ2-6; D may be TRBD2 (5 bases). V lost 6 bases and J 4 bases, leaving 13 bases between the germline ends. The CDR3 is made up of 15 amino acids. The germline V gene encodes CDR1 MDHEN and CDR2 SYDVKM. The full variable domain, completed using reference TRBV28 and TRBJ2-6, is DVKVTQSSRYLVKRTGEKVFLECVQDMDHENMFWYRQDPGLGLRLIYFSYDVKMKEKGDIPEGYSVSREKKERFSLILESASTNQTSMYLCASSGEWAGANVLTFGAGSRLTVL.